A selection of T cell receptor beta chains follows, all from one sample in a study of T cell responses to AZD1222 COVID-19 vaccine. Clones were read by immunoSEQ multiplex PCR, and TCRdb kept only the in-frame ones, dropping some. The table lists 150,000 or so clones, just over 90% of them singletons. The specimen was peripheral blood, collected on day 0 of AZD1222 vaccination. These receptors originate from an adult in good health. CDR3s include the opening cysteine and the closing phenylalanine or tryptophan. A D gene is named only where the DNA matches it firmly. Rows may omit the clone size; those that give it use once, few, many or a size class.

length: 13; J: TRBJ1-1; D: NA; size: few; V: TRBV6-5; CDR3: CASGDGKLTEAFF; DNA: TGTGCCAGCGGAGACGGGAAACTCACTGAAGCTTTCTTT
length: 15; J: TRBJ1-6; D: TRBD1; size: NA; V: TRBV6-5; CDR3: CASSYGGTVRSPLHF; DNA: TGTGCCAGCAGTTACGGGGGGACAGTACGGTCACCCCTCCACTTT
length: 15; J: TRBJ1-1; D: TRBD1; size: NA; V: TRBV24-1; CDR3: CATSEKDRENTEAFF; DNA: TGTGCCACCAGTGAAAAGGACAGGGAGAACACTGAAGCTTTCTTT
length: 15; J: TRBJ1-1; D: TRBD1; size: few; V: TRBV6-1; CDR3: CASSEKGDRGAEAFF; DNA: TGTGCCAGCAGTGAAAAGGGGGACAGGGGAGCTGAAGCTTTCTTT
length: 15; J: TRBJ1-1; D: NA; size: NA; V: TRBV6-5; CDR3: CASSLNLWGRTEAFF; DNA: TGTGCCAGCAGTTTAAATTTATGGGGTCGCACTGAAGCTTTCTTT
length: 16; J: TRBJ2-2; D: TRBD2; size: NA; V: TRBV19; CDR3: CASTVAGGPWTGELFF; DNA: TGTGCCAGTACCGTAGCGGGAGGGCCGTGGACCGGGGAGCTGTTTTTT
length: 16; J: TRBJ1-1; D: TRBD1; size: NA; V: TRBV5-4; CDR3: CASSSPGQGKWAEAFF; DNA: TGTGCCAGCAGCTCGCCGGGACAGGGCAAATGGGCTGAAGCTTTCTTT
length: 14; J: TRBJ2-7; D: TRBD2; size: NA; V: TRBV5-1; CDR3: CASSFSAGDGEQYF; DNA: TGCGCCAGCAGCTTCTCCGCGGGGGACGGCGAGCAGTACTTC
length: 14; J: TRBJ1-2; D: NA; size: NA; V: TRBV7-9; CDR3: CASSYRDMGYGYTF; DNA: TGTGCCAGCAGTTACAGGGATATGGGCTATGGCTACACCTTC
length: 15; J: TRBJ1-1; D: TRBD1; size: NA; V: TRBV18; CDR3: CASSPGTGLITEAFF; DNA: TGTGCCAGCTCACCAGGGACAGGGTTGATCACTGAAGCTTTCTTT
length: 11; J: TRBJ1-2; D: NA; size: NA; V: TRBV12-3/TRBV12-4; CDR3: CASSLGGGYTF; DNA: TGTGCCAGCAGTTTGGGGGGAGGCTACACCTTC
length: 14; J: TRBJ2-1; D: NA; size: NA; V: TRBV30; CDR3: CAWSVGPVYNEQFF; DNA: TGTGCCTGGAGTGTAGGGCCAGTTTATAATGAGCAGTTCTTC
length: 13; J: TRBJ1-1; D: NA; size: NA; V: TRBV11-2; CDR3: CASSLDANTEAFF; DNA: TGTGCCAGCAGCTTAGACGCGAACACTGAAGCTTTCTTT